This T cell receptor beta chain was sequenced during a study of blood T cell repertoires in COVID-19. Study context: Samples came from the United States, Italy and Spain, spanning acute and convalescent COVID-19. PBMCs, B-cell-depleted T cells, or T cells provided the cDNA or gDNA that made up the material.

Source study methods: Amplification from reference gene primers served as the basis for estimated nucleated cell counts. Using immunoSEQ multiplex PCR, the repertoire was profiled, and TCRdb retains in-frame clones only, with some absent. V and J calls and clone size are given by that table; D and trimming were obtained from the DNA. The sample carries roughly 99,000 clones, around 88% recorded once. Germline CDR1 LNHDA, CDR2 SQIVND (reference sequence). This CDR3 region has 12 residues. Trimming took off 7 bases at V and 2 bases at J, with 8 bases between the two ends. This chain joins TRBV19 and TRBJ1-2; D is undetermined. The source of this sequence is a man aged 45-60 years with active or convalescent COVID-19. The material sequenced was peripheral blood. The CDR3 sequence is CASTGENYGYTF. The CDR3, as DNA: TGTGCCAGTACTGGTGAGAACTATGGCTACACCTTC.